The rows below give T cell receptor beta chains drawn from one sample of a study of blood T cells in healthy people across ages. TCRdb reanalysed the 5' RACE reads using MiXCR and keeps one entry per CDR3 protein. In the table there are 890,000 or so distinct CDR3 sequences, under 80% of which are singletons. Sequenced: blood. The receptor set was obtained from a man younger than 40 in good health. The CDR3 runs from the conserved cysteine through the conserved F or W. The D gene is left open where the match is weak. Rows give clone size only sometimes, using once, few, many, or a class for an expanded clone.

>TRBV2|.|many|TRBJ1-6
TGTGCCAGCGGGACCGGCTCATATTCACCCCTCCACTTT
CASGTGSYSPLHF
>TRBV7-3|.|few|TRBJ2-5
TGTGCCAGCAGCTTAATAGGAGCGCAAGAGACCCAGTACTTC
CASSLIGAQETQYF
>TRBV9|.|.|TRBJ2-7
TGTGCCAGCAGCGGGAGGGTAGGGGTCCACGAGCAGTACTTC
CASSGRVGVHEQYF
>TRBV5-5|TRBD1|.|TRBJ2-5
TGTGCCAGCAGCTCCGGGACAGGGGGTACTCAAGAGACCCAGTACTTC
CASSSGTGGTQETQYF
>TRBV28|TRBD1|.|TRBJ2-1
TGTGCCAGCAGTTCGACAGGGTCCGCAGACAATGAGCAGTTCTTC
CASSSTGSADNEQFF
>TRBV2|.|few|TRBJ2-7
TGTGCCAGCGACGAACGGGACAAACCCTACGAGCAGTACTTC
CASDERDKPYEQYF
>TRBV18|.|few|TRBJ2-5
TGTGCCAGCTCACCCGGACAATACGTGAAGGAGACCCAGTACTTC
CASSPGQYVKETQYF
>TRBV6-4|TRBD2|.|TRBJ2-5
TGTGCCAGCAGTAAGCGGGGGTTCCCAGAGACCCAGTACTTC
CASSKRGFPETQYF
>TRBV7-2|.|.|TRBJ1-2
TGTGCCAGCAGCTCGGGGGCTGGGTTCAACTATGGCTACACCTTC
CASSSGAGFNYGYTF
>TRBV2|TRBD1|.|TRBJ2-7
TGTGCCAGCAGTGTCCCACGGACAGGGGGAAACGAGCAGTACTTC
CASSVPRTGGNEQYF
>TRBV20-1|.|.|TRBJ1-1
TGCAGTGCTAGAGACCAGCGGGGGGAGACTGAAGCTTTCTTT
CSARDQRGETEAFF
>TRBV20-1|TRBD2|.|TRBJ2-7
TGCAGTGCTAGAGTGGCTAGCGGGGGGGTCTCCTACGAGCAGTACTTC
CSARVASGGVSYEQYF
>TRBV28|.|few|TRBJ2-1
TGTGCCAGCAGTACCCGGTGGCGCGATGAGCAGTTCTTC
CASSTRWRDEQFF
>TRBV3-1|TRBD2|.|TRBJ2-3
TGTGCCAGCAGCCAAGGGCCCATCAGCGGGGGCCGCACAGATACGCAGTATTTT
CASSQGPISGGRTDTQYF
>TRBV4-2|TRBD2|.|TRBJ2-7
TGTGCCAGCAGCGGAGCGGGGGGGATCTACGAGCAGTACTTC
CASSGAGGIYEQYF
>TRBV4-3|.|few|TRBJ2-7
TGCGCCAGCAGCCACCGAACGGACAGCTCCTACGAGCAGTACTTC
CASSHRTDSSYEQYF
>TRBV6-6|.|.|TRBJ2-5
TGTGCCAGCAGCCAGGGACGCCTGGGTGACCAGTACTTC
CASSQGRLGDQYF
>TRBV5-1|.|.|TRBJ1-1
TGCGCCAGCAGCGAGGGTGCCGGGCGGAACACTGAAGCTTTCTTT
CASSEGAGRNTEAFF
>TRBV9|TRBD1|.|TRBJ2-1
TGTGCCAGCAGCGTAGACAGGGGTATAGACAATGAGCAGTTCTTC
CASSVDRGIDNEQFF
>TRBV29-1|.|few|TRBJ2-3
TGCAGCGTTGACCGTATAAGCACAGATACGCAGTATTTT
CSVDRISTDTQYF
>TRBV4-3|.|.|TRBJ2-3
TGCGCCAGCAGCCCCTCGGTGACGGGGACGCAGTATTTT
CASSPSVTGTQYF
>TRBV15|.|.|TRBJ1-2
TGTGCCACCAGCAGCAGGGTTTTTACCGATGGCTACACCTTC
CATSSRVFTDGYTF
>TRBV6-5|.|.|TRBJ2-7
TGTGCCAGCAGCAGACTTAAGACCTACGAGCAGTACTTC
CASSRLKTYEQYF
>TRBV9|.|few|TRBJ2-3
TGTGCCAGCAGCGTAGAGCCGGCTGGAGATACGCAGTATTTT
CASSVEPAGDTQYF
>TRBV29-1|.|.|TRBJ1-2
TGCAGCGTTGAGGGACCGCGGGCGGGTCATTATGGCTACACCTTC
CSVEGPRAGHYGYTF
>TRBV4-1|TRBD1|.|TRBJ2-2
TGCGCCAGCAGCCAAGATCGACAGGGGGGCACCGGGGAGCTGTTTTTT
CASSQDRQGGTGELFF
>TRBV29-1|.|.|TRBJ2-5
TGCAGCACACCTGGGTGGGGAATAACAGGGGAGACCCAGTACTTC
CSTPGWGITGETQYF
>TRBV29-1|.|.|TRBJ1-4
TGCAGCGTTGAAGAGACGGCTAATGAAAAACTGTTTTTT
CSVEETANEKLFF
>TRBV20-1|.|once|TRBJ1-6
TGCAGTGCTAGACTTGGTTCACCCCTCCACTTT
CSARLGSPLHF
>TRBV5-1|TRBD1|.|TRBJ2-5
TGCGCCAGCTACAGACAGGGGAAAGAGACCCAGTACTTC
CASYRQGKETQYF